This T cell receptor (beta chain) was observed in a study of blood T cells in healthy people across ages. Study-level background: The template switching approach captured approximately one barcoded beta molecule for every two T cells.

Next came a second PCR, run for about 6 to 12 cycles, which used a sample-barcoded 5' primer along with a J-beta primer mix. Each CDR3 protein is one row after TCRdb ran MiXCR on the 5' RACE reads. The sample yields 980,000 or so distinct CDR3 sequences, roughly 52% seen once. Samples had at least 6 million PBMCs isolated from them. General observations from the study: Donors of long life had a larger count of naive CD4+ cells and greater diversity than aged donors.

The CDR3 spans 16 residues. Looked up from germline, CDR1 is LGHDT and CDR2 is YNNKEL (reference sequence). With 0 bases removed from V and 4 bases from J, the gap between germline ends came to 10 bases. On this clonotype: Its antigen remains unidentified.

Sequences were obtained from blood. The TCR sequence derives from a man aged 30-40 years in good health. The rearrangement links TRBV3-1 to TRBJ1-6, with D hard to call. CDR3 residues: CASSQDGQNYNSPLHF. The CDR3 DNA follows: TGTGCCAGCAGCCAAGATGGGCAGAATTATAATTCACCCCTCCACTTT.